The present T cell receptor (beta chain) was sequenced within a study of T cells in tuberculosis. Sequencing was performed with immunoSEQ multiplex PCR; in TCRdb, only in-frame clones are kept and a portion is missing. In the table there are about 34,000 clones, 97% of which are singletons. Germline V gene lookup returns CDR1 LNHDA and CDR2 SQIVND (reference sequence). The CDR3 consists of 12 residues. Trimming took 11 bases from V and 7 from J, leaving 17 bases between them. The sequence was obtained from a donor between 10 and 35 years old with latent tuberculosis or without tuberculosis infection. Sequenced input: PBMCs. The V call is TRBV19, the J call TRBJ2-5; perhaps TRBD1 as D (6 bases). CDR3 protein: CAPQGHPSTQYF. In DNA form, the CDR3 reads TGTGCCCCCCAGGGACATCCGTCGACCCAGTACTTC.